This T cell receptor beta chain emerged from a study of blood T cell repertoires in COVID-19. Study in general: COVID-19 samples, acute and convalescent, were from the United States, Italy and Spain. Nucleic acid was either cDNA or gDNA, and it came from T cells, B-cell-depleted T cells, or PBMCs.

Germline-derived CDR1 and CDR2 are SGHRS and YFSETQ. Trimming cost V 5 bases and J 7 bases; bases outside gene matches: 10. The CDR3 totals 14 residues. In the authors' methods: Amplification of reference gene primers provided the estimated nucleated cell counts. Produced via immunoSEQ multiplex PCR; TCRdb's table is partial and in-frame only. V and J calls and clone size are those listed in that table; D and trimming were worked out from the DNA. The table has under 85,000 clones, about three quarters seen once. Sequences were obtained from peripheral blood. The source is a woman of 80 years or more with active or convalescent COVID-19. The chain carries TRBV5-1 and TRBJ1-1; 8 nucleotides agree with TRBD1. CDR3 residues: CASRPIQGAGEAFF. The CDR3 region has the DNA TGCGCCAGCAGGCCGATCCAGGGGGCTGGTGAAGCTTTCTTT.